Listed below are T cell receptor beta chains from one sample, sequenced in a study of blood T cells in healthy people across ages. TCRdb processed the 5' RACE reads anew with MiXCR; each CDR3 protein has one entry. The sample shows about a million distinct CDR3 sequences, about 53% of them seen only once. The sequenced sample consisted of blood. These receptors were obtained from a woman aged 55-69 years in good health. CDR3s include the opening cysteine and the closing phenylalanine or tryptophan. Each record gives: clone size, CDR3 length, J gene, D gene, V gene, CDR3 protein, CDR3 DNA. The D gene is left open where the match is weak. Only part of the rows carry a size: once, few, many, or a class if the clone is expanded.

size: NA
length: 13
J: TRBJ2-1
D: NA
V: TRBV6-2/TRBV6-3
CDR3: CASSSVNTMARFF
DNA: TGTGCCAGCAGTTCGGTAAACACTATGGCGCGGTTCTTC

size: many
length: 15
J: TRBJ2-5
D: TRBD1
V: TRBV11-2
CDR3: CASSLGDRDQETQYF
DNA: TGTGCCAGCAGCTTAGGGGACAGGGATCAAGAGACCCAGTACTTC

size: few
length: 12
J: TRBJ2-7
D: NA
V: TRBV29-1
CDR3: CSVVEVTYEQYF
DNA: TGCAGCGTTGTTGAGGTTACCTACGAGCAGTACTTC

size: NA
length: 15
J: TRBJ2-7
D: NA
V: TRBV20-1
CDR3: CSARDPNSVPYEQYF
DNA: TGCAGTGCTAGAGATCCGAACAGTGTACCTTACGAGCAGTACTTC

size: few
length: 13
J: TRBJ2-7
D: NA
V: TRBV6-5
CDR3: CASRSGSPYEQYF
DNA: TGTGCCAGCAGGTCAGGAAGCCCCTACGAGCAGTACTTC

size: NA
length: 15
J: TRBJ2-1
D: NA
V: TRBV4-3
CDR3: CASSQETTRGDEQFF
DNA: TGCGCCAGCAGCCAAGAAACTACTAGAGGTGATGAGCAGTTCTTC

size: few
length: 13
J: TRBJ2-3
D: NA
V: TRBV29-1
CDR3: CSVLRGSLDTQYF
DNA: TGCAGCGTCCTGAGGGGGAGCTTAGATACGCAGTATTTT

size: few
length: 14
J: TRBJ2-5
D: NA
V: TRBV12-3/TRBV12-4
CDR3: CASSLRDTSGTQYF
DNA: TGTGCCAGCAGTTTGAGGGATACTAGTGGGACCCAGTACTTC

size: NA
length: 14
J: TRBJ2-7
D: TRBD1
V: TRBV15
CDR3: CATSIRTGRYEQYF
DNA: TGTGCCACCAGCATTAGGACAGGGCGCTACGAGCAGTACTTC

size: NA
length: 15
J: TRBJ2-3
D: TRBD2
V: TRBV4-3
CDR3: CASSRSGTSSNEQYF
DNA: TGCGCCAGCAGCCGTTCTGGGACTAGTAGCAATGAGCAGTATTTT

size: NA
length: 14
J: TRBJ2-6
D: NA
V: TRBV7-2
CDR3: CASTRAPGANVLTF
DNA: TGTGCCAGCACCAGGGCGCCTGGGGCCAACGTCCTGACTTTC

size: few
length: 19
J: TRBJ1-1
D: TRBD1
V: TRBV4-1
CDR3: CASSQPISGTGWGNTEAFF
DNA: TGCGCCAGCAGCCAACCTATTTCCGGGACAGGGTGGGGGAACACTGAAGCTTTCTTT

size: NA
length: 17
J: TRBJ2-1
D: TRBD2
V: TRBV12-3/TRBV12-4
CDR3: CASSLEGASGRGNEQFF
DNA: TGTGCCAGCAGTTTAGAGGGGGCTAGCGGGAGAGGTAATGAGCAGTTCTTC

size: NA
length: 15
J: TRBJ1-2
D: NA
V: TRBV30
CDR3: CAWSQSRRQGHGCTF
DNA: TGTGCCTGGAGCCAAAGCCGGCGCCAGGGTCATGGCTGCACCTTC

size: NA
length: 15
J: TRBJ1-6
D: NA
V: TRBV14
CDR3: CASSQQGLRNSPLHF
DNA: TGTGCCAGCAGCCAGCAGGGGCTGCGGAATTCACCCCTCCACTTT

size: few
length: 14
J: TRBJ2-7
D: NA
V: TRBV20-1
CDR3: CSANSPGHNYEQYF
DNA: TGCAGTGCTAACTCCCCAGGACATAACTACGAGCAGTACTTC

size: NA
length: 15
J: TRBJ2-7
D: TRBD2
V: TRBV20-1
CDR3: CSARRGGGASYEQYF
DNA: TGCAGTGCCCGTCGGGGGGGCGGTGCGTCCTACGAGCAGTACTTC

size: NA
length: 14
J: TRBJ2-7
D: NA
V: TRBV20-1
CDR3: CSAIRDREDAEQYF
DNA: TGCAGTGCTATACGAGACAGGGAGGATGCCGAGCAGTACTTC

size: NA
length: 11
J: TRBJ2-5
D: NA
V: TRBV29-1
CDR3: CSVGWTETQYF
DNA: TGCAGCGTTGGTTGGACAGAGACCCAGTACTTC

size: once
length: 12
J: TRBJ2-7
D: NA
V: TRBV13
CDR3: CATKGVGYEQYF
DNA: TGTGCCACCAAGGGAGTGGGTTACGAGCAGTACTTC

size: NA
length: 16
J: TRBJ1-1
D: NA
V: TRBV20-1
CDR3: CSARKGDGDRNTEAFF
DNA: TGCAGTGCTAGAAAAGGGGACGGTGATAGGAACACTGAAGCTTTCTTT

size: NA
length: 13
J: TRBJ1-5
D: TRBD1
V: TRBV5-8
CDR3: CASSRQGKQPQHF
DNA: TGTGCCAGCAGCCGACAGGGGAAGCAGCCCCAGCATTTT

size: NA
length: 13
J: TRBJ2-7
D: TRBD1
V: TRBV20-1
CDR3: CSASGQGNYEQYF
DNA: TGCAGTGCTAGCGGACAGGGCAACTACGAGCAGTACTTC

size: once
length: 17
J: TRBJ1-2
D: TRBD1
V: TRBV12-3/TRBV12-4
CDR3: CASSPQQGFGVNYGYTF
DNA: TGTGCCAGCAGTCCCCAACAGGGGTTTGGCGTGAACTATGGCTACACCTTC

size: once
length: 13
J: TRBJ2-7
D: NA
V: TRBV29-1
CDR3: CSVRQSSYNEQYF
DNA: TGCAGCGTTCGACAAAGCTCCTACAATGAGCAGTACTTC

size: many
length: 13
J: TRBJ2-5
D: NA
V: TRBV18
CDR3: CASSPHPRETQYF
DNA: TGTGCCAGCTCACCCCACCCAAGGGAGACCCAGTACTTC

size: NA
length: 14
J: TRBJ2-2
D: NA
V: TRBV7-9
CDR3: CASQKFENTGELFF
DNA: TGTGCCAGCCAGAAATTTGAGAACACCGGGGAGCTGTTTTTT

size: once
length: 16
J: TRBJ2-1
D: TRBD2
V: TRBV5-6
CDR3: CASSLAASGRGGEQFF
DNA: TGTGCCAGCAGCTTGGCCGCTAGCGGGAGGGGCGGTGAGCAGTTCTTC

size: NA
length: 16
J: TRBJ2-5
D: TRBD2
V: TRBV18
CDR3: CASSPIAGGSYNEQYF
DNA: TGTGCCAGCTCACCCATAGCGGGAGGGTCATACAATGAGCAGTACTTC

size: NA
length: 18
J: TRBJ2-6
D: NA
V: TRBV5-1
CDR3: CASSSIPGWSSGANVLTF
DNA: TGCGCCAGCAGCTCGATTCCGGGATGGAGCTCTGGGGCCAACGTCCTGACTTTC

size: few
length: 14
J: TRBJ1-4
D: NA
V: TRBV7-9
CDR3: CASSLVSRGEKLFF
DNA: TGTGCCAGCAGCTTAGTCTCAAGAGGTGAAAAACTGTTTTTT

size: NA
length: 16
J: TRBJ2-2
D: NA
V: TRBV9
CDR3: CASSVDEFSGTGELFF
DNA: TGTGCCAGCAGCGTAGACGAGTTTAGTGGGACCGGGGAGCTGTTTTTT

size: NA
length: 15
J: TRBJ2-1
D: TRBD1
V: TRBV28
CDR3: CASSLQGQAPNEQFF
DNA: TGTGCCAGCAGTTTACAGGGACAGGCCCCCAATGAGCAGTTCTTC

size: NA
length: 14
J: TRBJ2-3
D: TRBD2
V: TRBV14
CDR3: CASRSAGVGDTQYF
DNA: TGTGCCAGCAGGTCAGCGGGAGTGGGAGATACGCAGTATTTT

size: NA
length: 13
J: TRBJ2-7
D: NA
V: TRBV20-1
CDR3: CSARGNTLYEQYF
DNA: TGCAGTGCTAGAGGCAACACCCTCTACGAGCAGTACTTC

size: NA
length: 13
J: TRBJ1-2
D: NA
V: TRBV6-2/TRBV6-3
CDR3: CASASDSNYGYTF
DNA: TGTGCCAGCGCGTCCGACTCCAACTATGGCTACACCTTC

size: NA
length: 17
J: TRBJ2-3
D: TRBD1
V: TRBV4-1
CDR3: CASSQESRGLSPGAQYF
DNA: TGCGCCAGCAGCCAAGAAAGCAGGGGGCTATCCCCGGGTGCGCAGTATTTT